This T cell receptor (beta chain) comes out of a study of blood T cell repertoires in COVID-19. On the study more broadly: Samples representing acute and convalescent COVID-19 were sourced from the United States, Italy and Spain. Nucleic acid was either cDNA or gDNA, and it came from T cells, B-cell-depleted T cells, or PBMCs.

Germline V gene data show CDR1 as SEHNR and CDR2 as FQNEAQ (reference sequence). With V trimmed by 5 bases and J by 6 bases, 10 bases remained unmatched. The CDR3 is 16 residues long. Per the original methods: Reference gene primer amplification in the assay estimated nucleated cell counts. Repertoires were generated with immunoSEQ multiplex PCR, while TCRdb's copy carries only in-frame clones and drops some. The V and J calls and clone size were taken over from that table, and D and trimming were inferred from the DNA. The sample shows some 210,000 clones, around 80% of them seen only once. The sequencing sample was made of peripheral blood. This rearrangement joins TRBV7-9 to TRBJ1-5, with 10 bases that match TRBD1. The receptor comes from a woman aged 40 to 55 with acute or convalescent COVID-19. The CDR3 nucleotides read TGTGCCAGCAGCCAAGCCGGGACAGGGGCTGGTCAGCCCCAGCATTTT. It yields the protein CASSQAGTGAGQPQHF.